This T cell receptor (beta chain) was sequenced in a study of glioma-infiltrating T cells after dendritic cell vaccination. Looking at the study overall: Autologous tumor lysate-pulsed dendritic cell vaccination was given between the early 2000s and the early 2010s.

V lost 4 bases and J lost 4; bases outside the gene matches: 11. This CDR3 is 16 amino acids long. CDR1 SGHNT and CDR2 YYREEE come from the germline V gene (reference sequence). Findings and caveats of the study: Only a small number of patients had complete blood and tumor samples.

Repertoires were generated with immunoSEQ multiplex PCR, while TCRdb's copy carries only in-frame clones and drops some. The data show fewer than 75,000 clones, about 76% seen once. On this clone itself: Its target is unknown.

Blood PBMC samples: pre-vaccination, two weeks post third vaccination, and at tumor progression. Sample: blood, taken before dendritic cell vaccination. This receptor was identified in a human donor with glioblastoma. This chain connects TRBV5-4 to TRBJ1-2, with TRBD1 matching over 9 bases. CDR3 DNA: TGTGCCAGCAGCCCCGCCGGACAGGGGAAAGGCTATGGCTACACCTTC. This codes for CASSPAGQGKGYGYTF.